This note documents a single TCR beta chain sequence. Its antigen is not known. The assay was immunoSEQ multiplex PCR, and TCRdb's table has in-frame clones only and misses some. In the table there are tens of thousands of clones, approximately 83% of which are singletons. This CDR3 contains 14 residues. Trimming stripped 0 bases from V and 8 bases from J, with 14 bases between. Germline V gene data show CDR1 as GTSNPN and CDR2 as SVGIG (reference sequence). The data belong to a study of OX40 agonist ivuxolimab in advanced cancers. Findings and caveats of the study: Partial responders receiving 0.1-3.0 mg/kg showed among the lowest clonal expansion.

The TCR sequence derives from an adult with an advanced solid tumor such as melanoma, head and neck, liver or kidney cancer. This specimen consisted of CD4+ or CD8+ T cells sorted from blood, obtained in a trial of the OX40 agonist ivuxolimab. The rearrangement joins TRBV30 to TRBJ2-1, with D perhaps assigned TRBD1 or TRBD2 (5 bases each). The CDR3 DNA reads as TGTGCCTGGAGTGTGGGGCTAGCTTGGGATGAGCAGTTCTTC. As protein: CAWSVGLAWDEQFF. The full variable domain, with the rest looked up from reference TRBV30 and TRBJ2-1, is SQTIHQWPATLVQPVGSPLSLECTVEGTSNPNLYWYRQAAGRGLQLLFYSVGIGQISSEVPQNLSASRPQDRQFILSSKKLLLSDSGFYLCAWSVGLAWDEQFFGPGTRLTVL.